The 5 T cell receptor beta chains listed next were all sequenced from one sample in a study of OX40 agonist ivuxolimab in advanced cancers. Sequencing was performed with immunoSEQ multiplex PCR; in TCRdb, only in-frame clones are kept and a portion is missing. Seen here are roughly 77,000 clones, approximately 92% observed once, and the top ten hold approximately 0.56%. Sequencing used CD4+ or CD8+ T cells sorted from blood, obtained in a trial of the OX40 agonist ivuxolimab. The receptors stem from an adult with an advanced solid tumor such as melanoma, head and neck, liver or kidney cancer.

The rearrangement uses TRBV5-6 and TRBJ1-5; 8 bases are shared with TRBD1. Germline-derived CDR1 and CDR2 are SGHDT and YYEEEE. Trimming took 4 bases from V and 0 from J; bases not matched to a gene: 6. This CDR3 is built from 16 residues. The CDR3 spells CASSMAGGYSNQPQHF. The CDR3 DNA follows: TGTGCCAGCAGCATGGCAGGGGGCTATAGCAATCAGCCCCAGCATTTT. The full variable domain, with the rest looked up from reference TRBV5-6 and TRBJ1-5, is DAGVTQSPTHLIKTRGQQVTLRCSPKSGHDTVSWYQQALGQGPQFIFQYYEEEERQRGNFPDRFSGHQFPNYSSELNVNALLLGDSALYLCASSMAGGYSNQPQHFGDGTRLSIL.

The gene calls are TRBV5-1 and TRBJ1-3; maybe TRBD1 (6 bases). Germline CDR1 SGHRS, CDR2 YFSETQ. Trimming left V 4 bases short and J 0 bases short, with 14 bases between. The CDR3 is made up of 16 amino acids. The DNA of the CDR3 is TGCGCCAGCAGCCTCCTAGGGACATCCTCTGGAAACACCATATATTTT. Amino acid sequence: CASSLLGTSSGNTIYF.

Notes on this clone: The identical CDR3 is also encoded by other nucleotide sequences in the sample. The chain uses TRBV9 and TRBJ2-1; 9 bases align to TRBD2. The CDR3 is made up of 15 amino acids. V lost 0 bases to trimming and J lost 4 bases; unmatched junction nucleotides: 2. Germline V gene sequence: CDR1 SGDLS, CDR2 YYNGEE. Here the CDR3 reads CASSVALAGYNEQFF. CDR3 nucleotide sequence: TGTGCCAGCAGCGTAGCGCTAGCGGGGTACAATGAGCAGTTCTTC.

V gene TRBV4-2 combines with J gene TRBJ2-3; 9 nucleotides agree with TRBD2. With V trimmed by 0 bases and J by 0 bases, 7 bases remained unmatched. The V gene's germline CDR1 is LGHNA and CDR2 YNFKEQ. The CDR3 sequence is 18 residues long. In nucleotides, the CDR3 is TGTGCCAGCAGCCAAGATTTGCGGACTAGCGATAGCACAGATACGCAGTATTTT. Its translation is CASSQDLRTSDSTDTQYF.

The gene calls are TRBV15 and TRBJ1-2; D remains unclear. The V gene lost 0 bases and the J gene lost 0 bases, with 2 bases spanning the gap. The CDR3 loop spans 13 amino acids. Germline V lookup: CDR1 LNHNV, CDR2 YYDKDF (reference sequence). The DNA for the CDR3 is TGTGCCACCAGCAGAGAAACTAACTATGGCTACACCTTC. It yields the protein CATSRETNYGYTF. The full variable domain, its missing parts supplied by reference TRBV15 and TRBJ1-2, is DAMVIQNPRYQVTQFGKPVTLSCSQTLNHNVMYWYQQKSSQAPKLLFHYYDKDFNNEADTPDNFQSRRPNTSFCFLDIRSPGLGDTAMYLCATSRETNYGYTFGSGTRLTVV.